One sample yielded the 27 T cell receptor beta chains listed below, sequenced in a study of OX40 agonist ivuxolimab in advanced cancers. Libraries were prepared by immunoSEQ multiplex PCR; TCRdb keeps only in-frame clonotypes and omits some of them. The sample consists of 100,000 to 110,000 clones, 89% of them appearing once. The starting material was CD4+ or CD8+ T cells sorted from blood, obtained in a trial of the OX40 agonist ivuxolimab. The receptors were sampled from an adult with an advanced solid tumor such as melanoma, head and neck, liver or kidney cancer.

J is TRBJ2-7 and V is TRBV19; D unresolved. Trimming took 3 bases from V and 4 from J, leaving 10 bases between them. Germline V gene data show CDR1 as LNHDA and CDR2 as SQIVND (reference sequence). The CDR3 extends over 13 amino acids. This CDR3 reads CASSIPNTYEQYF. The CDR3 DNA reads as TGTGCCAGTAGTATCCCAAACACGTACGAGCAGTACTTC.

This chain joins TRBV19 and TRBJ2-4; D is possibly TRBD1 or TRBD2 (5 bases each). V gave up 9 bases and J gave up 6 bases, with 18 bases separating them. The CDR3 extends over 14 amino acids. Germline V CDR1 and CDR2: LNHDA, SQIVND (reference sequence). The CDR3 region is CASEGGGSGNIQYF. The CDR3 DNA reads as TGTGCCAGCGAGGGTGGGGGAAGCGGAAACATTCAGTACTTC. Full variable domain (rest looked up from reference TRBV19 and TRBJ2-4): DGGITQSPKYLFRKEGQNVTLSCEQNLNHDAMYWYRQDPGQGLRLIYYSQIVNDFQKGDIAEGYSVSREKKESFPLTVTSAQKNPTAFYLCASEGGGSGNIQYFGAGTRLSVL.

The chain employs TRBV2 and TRBJ1-2; D gene unclear. This CDR3 has 12 residues. The germline V and J ends were trimmed by 8 bases and 8 bases, with 15 bases remaining between them. From germline, CDR1 is SNHLY and CDR2 FYNNEI. DNA for the CDR3: TGTGCCAGCCGCCGGGCCGGAGGCGGCTACACCTTC. This codes for CASRRAGGGYTF. Together with reference TRBV2 and TRBJ1-2, the CDR3 gives the full variable domain: EPEVTQTPSHQVTQMGQEVILRCVPISNHLYFYWYRQILGQKVEFLVSFYNNEISEKSEIFDDQFSVERPDGSNFTLKIRSTKLEDSAMYFCASRRAGGGYTFGSGTRLTVV.

This clone has more than one count but fewer than ten. The genes are TRBV6-6 and TRBJ1-3; no reliable D call. The V and J ends lost 8 bases and 4 bases respectively, with 12 bases between them. The V gene's germline CDR1 is MNHNY and CDR2 SVGAGI (reference sequence). This CDR3 region has 13 residues. CDR3 bases: TGTGCCAGCGCAGGCTCAGAGGGAAACACCATATATTTT. Protein product: CASAGSEGNTIYF.

The chain links TRBV19 to TRBJ2-7, with D hard to call. In germline, CDR1 is LNHDA, CDR2 SQIVND (reference sequence). Trimming shortened V by 3 bases and J by 2 bases, and 8 bases separated the two germline ends. The CDR3 length is 13 residues. The CDR3 region is CASSIWNTYEQYF. CDR3 sequence (DNA): TGTGCCAGTAGTATTTGGAACACCTACGAGCAGTACTTC.

This clone is a singleton in its sample. The genes are TRBV7-6 and TRBJ2-5; D might be TRBD2 (7 bases). Looked up from germline, CDR1 is SGHVS and CDR2 is FNYEAQ. The V and J ends lost 1 base and 4 bases respectively, with 16 bases between them. The CDR3 is 16 residues long. The CDR3 DNA sequence: TGTGCCAGCAGCTTAGGGGGGGGGCGCTTGGGAGAGACCCAGTACTTC. It yields the protein CASSLGGGRLGETQYF.

The chain uses TRBV7-2 and TRBJ2-7, with 10 positions matching TRBD1. The CDR3 covers 14 residues. Trimming cost V 5 bases and J 4 bases; bases outside gene matches: 5. The germline CDR1 and CDR2 sequences are SGHTA and FQGNSA. The CDR3 DNA follows: TGTGCCAGCAGCCTCGACAGGGGGCGTTACGAGCAGTACTTC. As protein: CASSLDRGRYEQYF. Full variable domain (outside the CDR3, taken from reference TRBV7-2 and TRBJ2-7): GAGVSQSPSNKVTEKGKDVELRCDPISGHTALYWYRQSLGQGLEFLIYFQGNSAPDKSGLPSDRFSAERTGGSVSTLTIQRTQQEDSAVYLCASSLDRGRYEQYFGPGTRLTVT.

V and J are TRBV7-3 and TRBJ1-3, with D possibly TRBD1 on 5 matching bases. Trimming shortened V by 7 bases and J by 0 bases, and 19 bases separated the two germline ends. CDR3 length: 17 residues. CDR1 and CDR2 (germline): SGHTA, FQGTGA. CDR3 residues: CASTPGLLILSGNTIYF. The CDR3 DNA follows: TGTGCCAGCACCCCGGGACTGCTTATCCTCTCTGGAAACACCATATATTTT.

This sequence joins TRBV19 and TRBJ1-6, with a possible D match to TRBD1 (6 bases). CDR3 length equals 13 residues. Germline loops: CDR1 LNHDA, CDR2 SQIVND (reference sequence). V was shortened by 6 bases and J by 10 bases, with 13 bases between the two germline ends. This CDR3 reads CASSQGLSSPLHF. The CDR3 bases are TGTGCCAGTAGCCAGGGGTTATCGTCACCCCTCCACTTT.

The V and J genes are TRBV12-2 and TRBJ2-7; the table's D call, TRBD1, has no DNA check behind it. TRBV12-2 is classified as a pseudogene. The CDR3 consists of 14 residues. CDR3 DNA sequence: TGTGCAAGTCGCCCCTTAAGGGGGACGGGGGAGCAGTACTTC. The encoded protein is CASRPLRGTGEQYF.

V usage is TRBV7-7 and J usage is TRBJ2-1; TRBD1 aligns across 9 bases. This CDR3 is built from 14 residues. Unmatched junction bases numbered 5, after V lost 5 bases and J lost 6 bases. Germline CDR1 reads SSHAT; CDR2 reads FNYEAQ (reference sequence). The chain's CDR3 is CASSRDRVSNEQFF. In DNA form, the CDR3 reads TGTGCCAGCAGCCGGGACAGGGTCAGCAATGAGCAGTTCTTC. The full variable domain, in which reference TRBV7-7 and TRBJ2-1 provide the parts outside the CDR3, is GAGVSQSPRYKVTKRGQDVTLRCDPISSHATLYWYQQALGQGPEFLTYFNYEAQPDKSGLPSDRFSAERPEGSISTLTIQRTEQRDSAMYRCASSRDRVSNEQFFGPGTRLTVL.

The chain combines TRBV5-6 with TRBJ2-7; maybe TRBD2 (5 bases). Trimming took 2 bases from V and 2 from J, leaving 17 bases between them. CDR1 is SGHDT, CDR2 YYEEEE, per germline. The length of the CDR3 is 16 residues. For the CDR3, the DNA is TGTGCCAGCAGCTTATCCGGTAGTGGGAGAGCCTACGAGCAGTACTTC. The encoded protein is CASSLSGSGRAYEQYF.

The chain joins TRBV9 to TRBJ2-3, with D uncertain. Germline V gene data show CDR1 as SGDLS and CDR2 as YYNGEE. The V gene lost 3 bases and the J gene lost 2 bases, with 16 bases spanning the gap. This CDR3 region has 16 residues. In nucleotides, the CDR3 is TGTGCCAGCAGCGCCGCAGGTGGATCTGTCACAGATACGCAGTATTTT. Amino acids: CASSAAGGSVTDTQYF. The full variable domain, with the rest looked up from reference TRBV9 and TRBJ2-3, is DSGVTQTPKHLITATGQRVTLRCSPRSGDLSVYWYQQSLDQGLQFLIQYYNGEERAKGNILERFSAQQFPDLHSELNLSSLELGDSALYFCASSAAGGSVTDTQYFGPGTRLTVL.

The chain joins TRBV18 to TRBJ1-4; possibly TRBD1 for D (6 bases). The CDR3 length is 14 residues. Looked up from germline, CDR1 is KGHSH and CDR2 is LQKENI. The germline V and J ends were trimmed by 3 bases and 8 bases, with 13 bases remaining between them. The DNA of the CDR3 is TGTGCCAGCTCACCGACAGGCCATGGGGAAAAACTGTTTTTT. Translation gives CASSPTGHGEKLFF. The entire variable domain, with the rest obtained from reference TRBV18 and TRBJ1-4, is as follows: NAGVMQNPRHLVRRRGQEARLRCSPMKGHSHVYWYRQLPEEGLKFMVYLQKENIIDESGMPKERFSAEFPKEGPSILRIQQVVRGDSAAYFCASSPTGHGEKLFFGSGTQLSVL.

J is TRBJ2-1 and V is TRBV15, with a possible D match to TRBD2 (5 bases). CDR3 size: 15 residues. CDR1 and CDR2 from the germline V gene are LNHNV and YYDKDF (reference sequence). The ends were cut back, 4 bases at V and 1 base at J, with 11 bases in the middle. The CDR3 here is CATSKREGSYNEQFF. The CDR3 region has the DNA TGTGCCACCAGCAAGAGGGAAGGATCCTACAATGAGCAGTTCTTC.

In nucleotides, the CDR3 is TGTGCCTGGAGTACGACAGGGTTTGGGAATCAGCCCCAGCATTTT. Translating it yields CAWSTTGFGNQPQHF. The gene calls are TRBV30 and TRBJ1-5; 7 bases line up with TRBD1. Looked up from germline, CDR1 is GTSNPN and CDR2 is SVGIG (reference sequence). The CDR3 is 15 residues long. Trimming removed 2 bases from V and 4 bases from J; junction bases left unmatched: 8. Full variable domain (missing parts from reference TRBV30 and TRBJ1-5): SQTIHQWPATLVQPVGSPLSLECTVEGTSNPNLYWYRQAAGRGLQLLFYSVGIGQISSEVPQNLSASRPQDRQFILSSKKLLLSDSGFYLCAWSTTGFGNQPQHFGDGTRLSIL.

Note on this clone: A read error may produce the germline difference seen at one junction end. The chain links TRBV5-1 to TRBJ2-3; the match to TRBD1 covers 7 bases. Germline V gene sequence: CDR1 SGHRS, CDR2 YFSETQ. This CDR3 is built from 14 residues. Here the CDR3 DNA reads TGCGCCAGCAGTTTGGACAGGAGCACAGATACGCAGTATTTT. Translation: CASSLDRSTDTQYF.

The J gene is TRBJ1-2, the V gene TRBV27; D ambiguous. The CDR3 is 14 amino acids. Germline V lookup: CDR1 MNHEY, CDR2 SMNVEV (reference sequence). V was cut by 4 bases and J by 5 bases, with 14 bases left in between. DNA of the CDR3: TGTGCCAGCAGTTCCGGCAGCGAGATATATGGCTACACCTTC. Its translation is CASSSGSEIYGYTF.

This chain uses TRBV7-7 with TRBJ2-1; maybe TRBD1 (5 bases). The CDR3 totals 15 residues. Trimming left V 5 bases short and J 4 bases short, with 15 bases between. CDR1 SSHAT and CDR2 FNYEAQ come from the germline V gene (reference sequence). CDR3 loop: CASSPSLDRYNEQFF. CDR3 DNA sequence: TGTGCCAGCAGCCCCTCTCTCGACAGATACAATGAGCAGTTCTTC.

The CDR3 DNA is TGTGCCAGCAGCTTCGATCAGGGGTTGCGGCGGGAGACCCAGTACTTC. Protein sequence: CASSFDQGLRRETQYF. The V call is TRBV5-6, the J call TRBJ2-5; possible D gene TRBD1, 6 bases. Germline loops: CDR1 SGHDT, CDR2 YYEEEE. CDR3 size: 16 residues. V was trimmed by 2 bases and J by 5 bases, leaving 19 bases between them.

The V call is TRBV10-3, the J call TRBJ2-6; D not resolved. The CDR3 consists of 13 residues. Germline CDR1 reads ENHRY; CDR2 reads SYGVKD. V was cut by 6 bases and J by 0 bases, with 3 bases left in between. CDR3 protein: CAISDSGANVLTF. DNA for the CDR3: TGTGCCATCAGCGACTCTGGGGCCAACGTCCTGACTTTC.

J is TRBJ1-5 and V is TRBV28; TRBD1 is a possible D gene (6 bases). CDR1 MDHEN and CDR2 SYDVKM come from the germline V gene. Trimming took 3 bases from V and 3 from J, leaving 9 bases between them. This CDR3 is built from 14 residues. The CDR3 here is CASSFSGANQPQHF. CDR3 bases: TGTGCCAGCAGTTTTTCAGGGGCCAATCAGCCCCAGCATTTT.

This clone showed up just a few times. The same CDR3 is also encoded by other DNA sequences in this sample. The CDR3 region has the DNA TGTGCCAGCAGTTACGGCCAGAATCAGCCCCAGCATTTT. It translates to CASSYGQNQPQHF. The V gene is TRBV6-5, the J gene TRBJ1-5; D is undetermined. This CDR3 region has 13 residues. Germline lookup yields CDR1 MNHEY and CDR2 SVGAGI. The ends were cut back, 2 bases at V and 4 bases at J, with 6 bases in the middle.

This rearrangement joins TRBV7-9 to TRBJ2-3; no firm D call. The CDR3 runs to 16 residues. The ends were cut back, 0 bases at V and 0 bases at J, with 10 bases in the middle. In germline, CDR1 is SEHNR, CDR2 FQNEAQ (reference sequence). The CDR3 sequence is CASSLAPGPSTDTQYF. The CDR3 region has the DNA TGTGCCAGCAGCTTAGCGCCCGGTCCTAGCACAGATACGCAGTATTTT.

The gene calls are TRBV5-1 and TRBJ1-2; D unresolved. V lost 3 bases and J lost 5, with 23 bases in between. The germline CDR1 and CDR2 sequences are SGHRS and YFSETQ. The CDR3 has 17 amino acids. CDR3 sequence: CASSYSGSRPLLYGYTF. CDR3 sequence (DNA): TGCGCCAGCAGCTACTCCGGGTCCCGCCCCTTACTATATGGCTACACCTTC.

V and J are TRBV13 and TRBJ2-3; 7 positions agree with TRBD2. The V gene's germline CDR1 is PRHDT and CDR2 FYEKMQ (reference sequence). The CDR3 runs to 14 residues. Trimming removed 4 bases from V and 2 bases from J; junction bases left unmatched: 3. The CDR3 loop is CASSSAGSTDTQYF. The CDR3 region has the DNA TGTGCCAGCAGCTCAGCGGGGTCCACAGATACGCAGTATTTT.

V and J are TRBV6-5 and TRBJ2-5; 7 positions match TRBD2. The CDR3 is 13 residues long. Losses at the gene ends were 6 bases for V and 4 bases for J; bases not matched to a gene: 5. Germline CDR1 MNHEY, CDR2 SVGAGI. CDR3 coding DNA: TGTGCCAGCAGAGCACCGGGGGGAGAGACCCAGTACTTC. Its translation: CASRAPGGETQYF.